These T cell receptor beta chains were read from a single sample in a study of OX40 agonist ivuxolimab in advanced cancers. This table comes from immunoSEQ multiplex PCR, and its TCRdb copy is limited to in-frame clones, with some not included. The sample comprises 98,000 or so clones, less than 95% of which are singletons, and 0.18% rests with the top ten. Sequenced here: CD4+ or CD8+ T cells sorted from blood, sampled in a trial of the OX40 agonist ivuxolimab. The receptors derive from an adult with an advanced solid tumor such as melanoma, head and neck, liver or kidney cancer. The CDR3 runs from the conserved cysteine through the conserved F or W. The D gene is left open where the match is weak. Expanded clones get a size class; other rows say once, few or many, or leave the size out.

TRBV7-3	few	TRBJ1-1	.	TGTGCCAGCAGCTCCCAGGAACGGACTGAAGCTTTCTTT	CASSSQERTEAFF
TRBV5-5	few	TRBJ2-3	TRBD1	TGTGCCAGCAGCATCACCCCCGGGACAGGTGCCCATACGCAGTATTTT	CASSITPGTGAHTQYF
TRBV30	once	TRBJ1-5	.	TGTGCCTGGTCCGGGACCGTGGGGCCCCAGCATTTT	CAWSGTVGPQHF
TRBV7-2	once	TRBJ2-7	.	TGTGCCAGCAGCTCTCAGGGGGGCGGCTACGAGCAGTACTTC	CASSSQGGGYEQYF
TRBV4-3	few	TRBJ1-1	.	TGCGCCAGCAGCCAAGAAAGAGGGTACACTGAAGCTTTCTTT	CASSQERGYTEAFF
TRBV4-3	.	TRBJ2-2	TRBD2	TGCGCCAGCAGCCCCCCGGCGGGGGGGACCACCGGGGAGCTGTTTTTT	CASSPPAGGTTGELFF
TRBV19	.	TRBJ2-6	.	TGTGCCAGTAGCAAAAACGGGATCTCTGGGGCCAACGTCCTGACTTTC	CASSKNGISGANVLTF
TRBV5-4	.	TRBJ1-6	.	TGTGCCAGCAGCTTGGACAGCTCCTATAATTCACCCCTCCACTTT	CASSLDSSYNSPLHF
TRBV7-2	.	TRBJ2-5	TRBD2	TGTGCCAGCAGCTTCTCAGGCCTCGGGGGGGAGACCCAGTACTTC	CASSFSGLGGETQYF
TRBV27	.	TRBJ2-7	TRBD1	TGTGCCAGCAGAGGGACAGGGGGCGGCCTTTGGTCGTTCTACGAGCAGTACTTC	CASRGTGGGLWSFYEQYF
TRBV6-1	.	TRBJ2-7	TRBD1	TGTGCCAGCAGTACCAGACAGGGTTGGTACTTC	CASSTRQGWYF
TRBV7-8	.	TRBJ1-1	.	TGTGCCAGCAGCTTTACAGGGAAAGGAGGGGCCACTGAAGCTTTCTTT	CASSFTGKGGATEAFF
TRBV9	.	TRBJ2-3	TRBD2	TGTGCCAGCAGCGTAGGGGTTAGCGGGGGGGCCGCAGATACGCAGTATTTT	CASSVGVSGGAADTQYF
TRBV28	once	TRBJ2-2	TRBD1	TGTGCCAGCAGACCCGGAGGACAGGGGGCGGGCGGGGAGCTGTTTTTT	CASRPGGQGAGGELFF
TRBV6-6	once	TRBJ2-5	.	TGTGCCAGCAAGGAGTGGTGGGCAGGGGAGACCCAGTACTTC	CASKEWWAGETQYF
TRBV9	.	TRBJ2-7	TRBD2	TGTGCCAGCAGCCCCTACACTAGCGGGAGGGCCTTTTACGAGCAGTACTTC	CASSPYTSGRAFYEQYF
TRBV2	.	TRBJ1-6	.	TGTGCCAGCAGTGAATGGGCAGCACTAAATTCACCCCTCCACTTT	CASSEWAALNSPLHF
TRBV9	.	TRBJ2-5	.	TGTGCCAGCAGCGTGTTGGGGGAGACCCAGTACTTC	CASSVLGETQYF
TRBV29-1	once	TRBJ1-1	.	TGCAGCGTTATATCGAGGACAGAGAACACTGAAGCTTTCTTT	CSVISRTENTEAFF
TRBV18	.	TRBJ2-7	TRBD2	TGTGCCAGCTCACCACCGAGGGCGGGAGGGGTTGATGAGCAGTACTTC	CASSPPRAGGVDEQYF
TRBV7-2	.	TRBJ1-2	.	TGTGCCAGCAGCCGTGGTGGGGGGGTTGTCTATGGCTACACCTTC	CASSRGGGVVYGYTF
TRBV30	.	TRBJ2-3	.	TGTGCCTGGAGTGGGGCAGGGGGGAGCACAGATACGCAGTATTTT	CAWSGAGGSTDTQYF
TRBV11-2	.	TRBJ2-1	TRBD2	TGTGCCAGCAGCCCGCTCGAGGGACTAGCGGGGGGGGATGAGCAGTTCTTC	CASSPLEGLAGGDEQFF
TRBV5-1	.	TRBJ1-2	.	TGCGCCAGCAGCTTTAACAGCCCCTGGCGGTCTAACTATGGCTACACCTTC	CASSFNSPWRSNYGYTF
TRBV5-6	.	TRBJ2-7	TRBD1	TGTGCCAGCAGCATGACAGGGGTCTACGAGCAGTACTTC	CASSMTGVYEQYF
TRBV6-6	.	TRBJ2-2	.	TGTGCCGCCGCAGGGTCGAACACCGGGGAGCTGTTTTTT	CAAAGSNTGELFF
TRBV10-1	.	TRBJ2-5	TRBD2	TGCGCCAGCGCTCCCGGGACTAGCGGCTTTCACGAGACCCAGTACTTC	CASAPGTSGFHETQYF
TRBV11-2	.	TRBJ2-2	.	TGTGCCAGCAGCCTCATTATCGGGGAGCTGTTTTTT	CASSLIIGELFF
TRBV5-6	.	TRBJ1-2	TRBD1	TGTGCCAGCCTTCGTTGGGCAGGGGGAAACTATGGCTACACCTTC	CASLRWAGGNYGYTF
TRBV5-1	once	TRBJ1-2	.	TGCGCCAGCAGCCGCGAGGGGGACTATGGCTACACCTTC	CASSREGDYGYTF
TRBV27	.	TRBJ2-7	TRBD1	TGTGCCAGCGGAAGGACAGGGAACTACGAGCAGTACTTC	CASGRTGNYEQYF
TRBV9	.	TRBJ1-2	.	TGTGCCAGCAGCGTAGCGGAGGGTGCGGACTATGGCTACACCTTC	CASSVAEGADYGYTF
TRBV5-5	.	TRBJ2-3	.	TGTGCCAGCAGCTTGGGTAGGGGCCCTAGAAATCCGCAGTATTTT	CASSLGRGPRNPQYF